Below, 6 T cell receptor beta chains from the same sample are listed, as sequenced in a study of cytomegalovirus exposure and HLA in healthy donors. This PCR relied on a set of 60 Vbeta primers and 13 Jbeta primers. The method was immunoSEQ multiplex PCR; TCRdb's version includes in-frame clones alone and lacks a portion of them. The profile covers 110,000 or so clones, with 65% to 75% appearing a single time and roughly 4.2% taken by the ten largest. Sequenced sample: PBMCs. The receptors were gathered from a woman in her forties in good health and CMV-seropositive.

This chain links TRBV21-1 with TRBJ1-2; TRBD1, the table's D call, was not compared with the DNA. TRBV21-1 is reported as a pseudogene. CDR3 length: 16 amino acids. For the CDR3, the DNA is TGTGCCAGCAGCAGTCGGCTTTGGGACAGTACCCCCGGCTACACCTTC. Its translation is CASSSRLWDSTPGYTF.

The V gene is TRBV5-8, the J gene TRBJ1-1, with D unresolved. CDR1 is SGHTS, CDR2 YDEGEE, per germline. The CDR3 runs to 13 residues. V was shortened by 4 bases and J by 0 bases, with 7 bases between the two germline ends. The CDR3 protein is CASSTGMNTEAFF. CDR3 DNA sequence: TGTGCCAGCAGCACTGGTATGAACACTGAAGCTTTCTTT.

This clone was recorded once. This chain uses TRBV14 with TRBJ1-3, with a possible D match to TRBD1 (6 bases). Trimming left V 4 bases short and J 1 base short, with 11 bases between. Germline V gene sequence: CDR1 SGHDN, CDR2 FVKESK. The CDR3 is made up of 15 amino acids. CDR3 protein: CASSRNRASGNTIYF. CDR3 nucleotide sequence: TGTGCCAGCAGCCGCAACAGGGCTTCTGGAAACACCATATATTTT. Full variable domain (outside the CDR3, taken from reference TRBV14 and TRBJ1-3): EAGVTQFPSHSVIEKGQTVTLRCDPISGHDNLYWYRRVMGKEIKFLLHFVKESKQDESGMPNNRFLAERTGGTYSTLKVQPAELEDSGVYFCASSRNRASGNTIYFGEGSWLTVV.

This clone has a single count. The chain combines TRBV6-1 with TRBJ2-5; D unclear. Deletions cut 2 bases from V and 4 bases from J, with 8 bases between. The CDR3 extends over 13 amino acids. CDR1 is MNHNS, CDR2 SASEGT, per germline. The CDR3, as DNA: TGTGCCAGCAGTGAATCCCCCAGAGAGACCCAGTACTTC. This encodes CASSESPRETQYF.

With regard to this clone: The junction departs from germline at one end; a sequencing error may be responsible. The identical CDR3 is also encoded by other nucleotide sequences in the sample. V and J are TRBV29-1 and TRBJ1-2; 9 positions agree with TRBD1. CDR3 length: 13 residues. The germline CDR1 and CDR2 sequences are SQVTM and ANQGSEA. The CDR3 loop reads CSAPTGGGYGYTF. In nucleotides, the CDR3 is TGCAGCGCCCCCACAGGGGGCGGTTATGGCTACACCTTT.

The rearrangement joins TRBV7-9 to TRBJ2-3; 12 bases agree with TRBD2. Germline values: CDR1 SEHNR, CDR2 FQNEAQ (reference sequence). The length of the CDR3 is 15 residues. V lost 5 bases to trimming and J lost 4 bases; unmatched junction nucleotides: 4. CDR3 loop: CASSVGLAGADTQYF. The CDR3, as DNA: TGTGCCAGCAGCGTGGGACTAGCGGGCGCAGATACGCAGTATTTT.